The rows below give T cell receptor beta chains drawn from one sample of a study of blood T cell repertoires in COVID-19. The table came from immunoSEQ multiplex PCR; TCRdb's copy has only in-frame clones and leaves some out. The data contain fewer than 250,000 clones, about 83% of them singletons. The sequenced material came from peripheral blood. These receptors originate from a man aged 45 to 65 with acute or convalescent COVID-19. Both conserved end residues are part of each CDR3. The D gene is left open where the match is weak. Clone size is given for some rows only: seen once, a few or many times, or a class if the clone is expanded.

clone size: NA
D gene: TRBD2
V gene: TRBV7-9
CDR3 length: 16
J gene: TRBJ2-3
CDR3 DNA: TGTGCCAGCAGCTGGAGTAGCGGGGGGGCGGCAGATACGCAGTATTTT
CDR3 protein: CASSWSSGGAADTQYF

clone size: NA
D gene: TRBD1
V gene: TRBV9
CDR3 length: 16
J gene: TRBJ1-4
CDR3 DNA: TGTGCCAGCAGCCGCTACTCAGGGGGAACTAATGAAAAACTGTTTTTT
CDR3 protein: CASSRYSGGTNEKLFF

clone size: NA
D gene: TRBD2
V gene: TRBV30
CDR3 length: 17
J gene: TRBJ2-2
CDR3 DNA: TGTGCCTGGAGTTGGTTAGCGGGAGGGCCGATGGCCGGGGAGCTGTTTTTT
CDR3 protein: CAWSWLAGGPMAGELFF

clone size: NA
D gene: NA
V gene: TRBV3-1/TRBV3-2
CDR3 length: 14
J gene: TRBJ1-6
CDR3 DNA: TGTGCCAGCAGCCATCGGGTCCTTAATTCACCCCTCCACTTT
CDR3 protein: CASSHRVLNSPLHF

clone size: few
D gene: NA
V gene: TRBV11-2
CDR3 length: 15
J gene: TRBJ2-7
CDR3 DNA: TGTGCCAGCAGCTTGGGGCCGGGACACATCTACGAGCAGTACTTC
CDR3 protein: CASSLGPGHIYEQYF

clone size: NA
D gene: TRBD2
V gene: TRBV7-8
CDR3 length: 15
J gene: TRBJ2-3
CDR3 DNA: TGTGCCAGCAGCCCGGGACTAGCGGCCACAGATACGCAGTATTTT
CDR3 protein: CASSPGLAATDTQYF

clone size: NA
D gene: TRBD1
V gene: TRBV7-3
CDR3 length: 15
J gene: TRBJ2-7
CDR3 DNA: TGTGCCAGCAGCTTAATTGGGGGACAGGGGACCGAGCAGTACTTC
CDR3 protein: CASSLIGGQGTEQYF

clone size: few
D gene: NA
V gene: TRBV4-2
CDR3 length: 15
J gene: TRBJ1-5
CDR3 DNA: TGTGCCAGCAGCCAAGAACAGGGCCAAGGGAGGCCCCAGCATTTT
CDR3 protein: CASSQEQGQGRPQHF

clone size: few
D gene: NA
V gene: TRBV6-5
CDR3 length: 13
J gene: TRBJ1-6
CDR3 DNA: TGTGCCAGCAGTCGGGTCCTAAATTCACCCCTCCACTTT
CDR3 protein: CASSRVLNSPLHF

clone size: once
D gene: NA
V gene: TRBV4-1
CDR3 length: 15
J gene: TRBJ2-3
CDR3 DNA: TGCGCCAGCAGCCAAGGGAGCGGATCCACAGATACGCAGTATTTT
CDR3 protein: CASSQGSGSTDTQYF

clone size: NA
D gene: TRBD1
V gene: TRBV5-8
CDR3 length: 20
J gene: TRBJ1-3
CDR3 DNA: TGTGCCAGCAGCTCGAGACAAGGACAGGGGGGATTTCCTGCTGGAAACACCATATATTTT
CDR3 protein: CASSSRQGQGGFPAGNTIYF

clone size: NA
D gene: NA
V gene: TRBV10-3
CDR3 length: 13
J gene: TRBJ1-1
CDR3 DNA: TGTGCCATCAGTGAGTCCGGGTCCCAGAAGGCTTTCTTT
CDR3 protein: CAISESGSQKAFF

clone size: NA
D gene: NA
V gene: TRBV5-1
CDR3 length: 15
J gene: TRBJ2-4
CDR3 DNA: TGCGCCAGCAGCTTGGGTACAATTGCCAAAAACATTCAGTACTTC
CDR3 protein: CASSLGTIAKNIQYF

clone size: once
D gene: NA
V gene: TRBV11-3
CDR3 length: 15
J gene: TRBJ1-3
CDR3 DNA: TGTGCCAGCAGCCCAGGACAGTCCTCTGGAAACACCATATATTTT
CDR3 protein: CASSPGQSSGNTIYF

clone size: few
D gene: NA
V gene: TRBV5-4
CDR3 length: 13
J gene: TRBJ2-2
CDR3 DNA: TGTGCCAGCAGCTCAGGGAACACCGGGGAGCTGTTTTTT
CDR3 protein: CASSSGNTGELFF

clone size: NA
D gene: NA
V gene: TRBV7-9
CDR3 length: 12
J gene: TRBJ1-3
CDR3 DNA: TGTGCCCCCGCCGGCTCTGGAAACACCATATATTTT
CDR3 protein: CAPAGSGNTIYF

clone size: once
D gene: TRBD2
V gene: TRBV18
CDR3 length: 16
J gene: TRBJ2-7
CDR3 DNA: TGTGCCAGCTCACGAGTTAGCGGGAGTATTTCGTACGAGCAGTACTTC
CDR3 protein: CASSRVSGSISYEQYF

clone size: NA
D gene: TRBD1
V gene: TRBV29-1
CDR3 length: 11
J gene: TRBJ1-1
CDR3 DNA: TGCAGCGAGAAGACAGGGGACGAAGCTTTCTTT
CDR3 protein: CSEKTGDEAFF

clone size: NA
D gene: NA
V gene: TRBV18
CDR3 length: 15
J gene: TRBJ1-2
CDR3 DNA: TGTGCCAGCTCACCAAACAGCCAGGTTAACTATGGCTACACCTTC
CDR3 protein: CASSPNSQVNYGYTF

clone size: NA
D gene: NA
V gene: TRBV27
CDR3 length: 14
J gene: TRBJ1-2
CDR3 DNA: TGTGCCAGCAGTCCTTGGGCAGGGAACTATGGCTACACCTTC
CDR3 protein: CASSPWAGNYGYTF

clone size: NA
D gene: TRBD2
V gene: TRBV7-6
CDR3 length: 15
J gene: TRBJ2-1
CDR3 DNA: TGTGCCAGCAGCAGATCCGGGACTAGTCACAATGAGCAGTTCTTC
CDR3 protein: CASSRSGTSHNEQFF

clone size: NA
D gene: TRBD2
V gene: TRBV11-3
CDR3 length: 17
J gene: TRBJ2-1
CDR3 DNA: TGTGCCAGCAGCAGGACTAGCGGGGACAGCTCCTACAATGAGCAGTTCTTC
CDR3 protein: CASSRTSGDSSYNEQFF

clone size: NA
D gene: NA
V gene: TRBV9
CDR3 length: 15
J gene: TRBJ1-1
CDR3 DNA: TGTGCCAGCAGCGCCCGGACGGGATTGAACACTGAAGCTTTCTTT
CDR3 protein: CASSARTGLNTEAFF

clone size: NA
D gene: TRBD1
V gene: TRBV6-5
CDR3 length: 14
J gene: TRBJ1-5
CDR3 DNA: TGTGCCAGTTCTTACAGGGGGAGCAATCAGCCCCAGCATTTT
CDR3 protein: CASSYRGSNQPQHF

clone size: NA
D gene: TRBD1
V gene: TRBV24-1
CDR3 length: 15
J gene: TRBJ2-2
CDR3 DNA: TGTGCCACCAGTCGGACAGGATCGAACACCGGGGAGCTGTTTTTT
CDR3 protein: CATSRTGSNTGELFF

clone size: NA
D gene: NA
V gene: TRBV12-3/TRBV12-4
CDR3 length: 13
J gene: TRBJ1-5
CDR3 DNA: TGTGCCAGCAGTTTAAATCGGAATCAGCCCCAGCATTTT
CDR3 protein: CASSLNRNQPQHF

clone size: NA
D gene: NA
V gene: TRBV7-9
CDR3 length: 15
J gene: TRBJ2-2
CDR3 DNA: TGTGCCAGCAGCGCATTAGCGGCGAACACCGGGGAGCTGTTTTTT
CDR3 protein: CASSALAANTGELFF

clone size: NA
D gene: NA
V gene: TRBV4-2
CDR3 length: 15
J gene: TRBJ2-2
CDR3 DNA: TGTGCCAGCAGCCAGGCACCCGGGGATACCGGGGAGCTGTTTTTT
CDR3 protein: CASSQAPGDTGELFF

clone size: NA
D gene: TRBD1
V gene: TRBV2
CDR3 length: 16
J gene: TRBJ2-5
CDR3 DNA: TGTGCCAGCGCCGGGACAGGGGCCCCGGGGCAAGAGACCCAGTACTTC
CDR3 protein: CASAGTGAPGQETQYF

clone size: few
D gene: TRBD1
V gene: TRBV10-3
CDR3 length: 15
J gene: TRBJ2-2
CDR3 DNA: TGTGCCATCAGTGAGTCTGGACAGGGATACGGGGAGCTGTTTTTT
CDR3 protein: CAISESGQGYGELFF

clone size: NA
D gene: TRBD1
V gene: TRBV2
CDR3 length: 15
J gene: TRBJ1-2
CDR3 DNA: TGTGCCAGCAGTGAAAGGGGACAGGGGGCGCGTGGCTACACCTTC
CDR3 protein: CASSERGQGARGYTF

clone size: NA
D gene: TRBD1
V gene: TRBV6-5
CDR3 length: 15
J gene: TRBJ1-3
CDR3 DNA: TGTGCCAGCTGGGGGGACAGATCGGGAGGAAACACCATATATTTT
CDR3 protein: CASWGDRSGGNTIYF

clone size: NA
D gene: TRBD1
V gene: TRBV9
CDR3 length: 14
J gene: TRBJ2-7
CDR3 DNA: TGTGCCAGCAGCGTTGGGGACAGGGCCTACGAGCAGTACTTC
CDR3 protein: CASSVGDRAYEQYF

clone size: NA
D gene: NA
V gene: TRBV3-1/TRBV3-2
CDR3 length: 14
J gene: TRBJ2-1
CDR3 DNA: TGTGCCAGCAGTCTACTAAGGGAGTACAATGAGCAGTTCTTC
CDR3 protein: CASSLLREYNEQFF

clone size: NA
D gene: NA
V gene: TRBV11-2
CDR3 length: 16
J gene: TRBJ1-5
CDR3 DNA: TGTGCCAGCAGCTTAGGGGCCGACCCTAGCAATCAGCCCCAGCATTTT
CDR3 protein: CASSLGADPSNQPQHF

clone size: NA
D gene: TRBD1
V gene: TRBV7-9
CDR3 length: 16
J gene: TRBJ1-2
CDR3 DNA: TGTGCCAGCAGCCTAACAGGGGCCCTGTCATTCGGCGGCTACACCTTC
CDR3 protein: CASSLTGALSFGGYTF

clone size: NA
D gene: TRBD2
V gene: TRBV5-6
CDR3 length: 17
J gene: TRBJ2-7
CDR3 DNA: TGTGCCAGCAGCTTGGTTGGACTAGCGGCGCGTGGCTACGAGCAGTACTTC
CDR3 protein: CASSLVGLAARGYEQYF

clone size: NA
D gene: NA
V gene: TRBV7-7
CDR3 length: 15
J gene: TRBJ2-2
CDR3 DNA: TGTGCTAGCAGCTTAGGCCAGGGGAGAACCGGGGAGCTGTTTTTT
CDR3 protein: CASSLGQGRTGELFF